This TCR beta chain appears in the sequencing data of a study of T cell responses to AZD1222 COVID-19 vaccine. The assay was immunoSEQ multiplex PCR, and TCRdb's table has in-frame clones only and misses some. Here the sample spans 95,000 to 100,000 clones, 70% to 90% being singletons. This clone has just one count. Germline values: CDR1 SGHTA, CDR2 FQGTGA. CDR3 length: 14 amino acids. V dropped 2 bases and J dropped 2 bases, with 10 bases sitting between them. The material sequenced was peripheral blood, taken on day 0 of AZD1222 vaccination. The clonotype comes from an adult in good health. V and J are TRBV7-3 and TRBJ2-7; D perhaps matches TRBD1 (5 bases). The CDR3 loop reads CASSLYPTAYEQYF. For the CDR3, the DNA is TGTGCCAGCAGCTTATACCCGACAGCCTACGAGCAGTACTTC. Based on the CDR3 plus reference TRBV7-3 and TRBJ2-7, the full variable domain is GAGVSQTPSNKVTEKGKYVELRCDPISGHTALYWYRQSLGQGPEFLIYFQGTGAADDSGLPNDRFFAVRPEGSVSTLKIQRTERGDSAVYLCASSLYPTAYEQYFGPGTRLTVT.